These 24 T cell receptor beta chains originate from one sample sequenced in a study of Graves' ophthalmopathy and Graves' hyperthyroidism. RNA served as the template for amplifying TCR beta CDR3 regions. An opening RT-PCR round employed HTBI primers and preceded a second-round multiplex PCR. TCRdb passed the multiplex PCR reads through MiXCR, listing each CDR3 protein once. This sample has about 210,000 distinct CDR3 sequences, with about 32% found just once. Sequenced: peripheral blood. Receptors originate from a man between 45 and 60 years old with Graves' ophthalmopathy.

This clonotype was counted at least ten times. This chain uses TRBV6-4 with TRBJ2-7; D may be TRBD1 (7 bases). CDR3 length equals 16 residues. Germline assignment: CDR1 MRHNA and CDR2 SNTAGT. V was pared by 7 bases and J by 2 bases, with 21 bases between. This CDR3 is CASTRGTTGPTYEQYF. Here the CDR3 DNA reads TGTGCCAGCACCCGGGGGACGACAGGGCCGACCTACGAGCAGTACTTC.

This clonotype was recorded many times. The chain links TRBV9 to TRBJ1-1, with TRBD1 matching 7 bases. CDR1 is SGDLS, CDR2 YYNGEE, per germline. The ends lost 0 bases at V and 1 base at J; junction bases unmatched: 0. The CDR3 runs 14 residues. The CDR3 bases are TGTGCCAGCAGCGTAGGACAGGGGAACACTGAAGCTTTCTTT. Its translation is CASSVGQGNTEAFF.

This chain joins TRBV11-1 and TRBJ2-7; tentative D call: TRBD1 (5 bases). The germline V and J ends were trimmed by 1 base and 3 bases, with 10 bases remaining between them. Per the germline V gene, CDR1 is SGHAT and CDR2 is FQDESV (reference sequence). The CDR3 length is 14 residues. CDR3: CASSLEQGIYEQYF. The CDR3 nucleotides are TGTGCCAGCAGCTTAGAGCAGGGAATCTACGAGCAGTACTTC.

This chain uses TRBV12-3 or TRBV12-4 with TRBJ2-7; TRBD2 matches at 14 bases. This CDR3 region has 15 residues. Trimming at V came to 6 bases and at J to 5 bases, leaving 6 bases not matched to a gene. CDR3 nucleotides: TGTGCCAGCAGACCCGGACTAGCGGGGGGCCACGAGCAGTACTTC. Protein: CASRPGLAGGHEQYF.

This clonotype showed up many times. A single base separates this from a much larger clone, so it may be a read error. Written as DNA, the CDR3 is TGTGCCAGCAGTCACCTTGACAGGGGGCTCGACGAGCAGTACTTC. Translation gives CASSHLDRGLDEQYF. The gene calls are TRBV6-2 or TRBV6-3 and TRBJ2-7; TRBD1 matches 10 bases. V was clipped by 5 bases and J by 5 bases; unmatched bases: 9. This CDR3 is 15 amino acids long. Germline CDR1 is MNHEY and CDR2 is SVGEGT.

The chain uses TRBV30 and TRBJ2-7; 9 nucleotides line up with TRBD1. Per germline, CDR1 GTSNPN and CDR2 SVGIG (reference sequence). Trimming took 2 bases from V and 6 from J; bases not matched to a gene: 5. CDR3 length: 13 residues. DNA of the CDR3: TGTGCCTGGAGTCTGACAGGGGGTGTCGAGCAGTACTTC. As protein: CAWSLTGGVEQYF. Together with reference TRBV30 and TRBJ2-7, the CDR3 gives the full variable domain: SQTIHQWPATLVQPVGSPLSLECTVEGTSNPNLYWYRQAAGRGLQLLFYSVGIGQISSEVPQNLSASRPQDRQFILSSKKLLLSDSGFYLCAWSLTGGVEQYFGPGTRLTVT.

This clonotype was seen a single time. This sequence joins TRBV20-1 and TRBJ2-5, with D possibly matching TRBD2 (5 bases). Trimming took off 4 bases at V and 2 bases at J, with 14 bases between the two ends. The CDR3 contains 14 residues. From germline, CDR1 is DFQATT and CDR2 SNEGSKA (reference sequence). The CDR3 region has the DNA TGCAGTGCTATCATAGGGAGCAGGCAAGAGACCCAGTACTTC. Translated, it gives CSAIIGSRQETQYF.

This clonotype was counted ten times or more. The chain has TRBV4-3 and TRBJ2-6; D remains unclear. Per the germline V gene, CDR1 is LGHNA and CDR2 is YSLEER. V lost 0 bases to trimming and J lost 3 bases, with 3 bases between them. CDR3 length: 14 amino acids. The CDR3 reads CASSQEHGANVLTF. CDR3 nucleotide sequence: TGCGCCAGCAGCCAAGAGCATGGGGCCAACGTCCTGACTTTC.

This clonotype was seen at least ten times. The chain is built from TRBV28 and TRBJ2-7, with D possibly matching TRBD1 (6 bases). The CDR3 runs 14 residues. CDR1 is MDHEN, CDR2 SYDVKM, per germline. Deletions cut 2 bases from V and 6 bases from J, with 14 bases between. DNA for the CDR3: TGTGCCAGCAGTTTAAGCCAGGGGCTTCTCGAGCAGTACTTC. Translation: CASSLSQGLLEQYF.

This clonotype appeared many times. The rearrangement uses TRBV29-1 and TRBJ2-2; possible D gene TRBD1, 5 bases. V was cut by 4 bases and J by 2 bases, with 11 bases left in between. The germline V gene encodes CDR1 SQVTM and CDR2 ANQGSEA. CDR3 length: 14 residues. For the CDR3, the DNA is TGCAGCGTTGTGGACAATAAAAACACCGGGGAGCTGTTTTTT. It encodes CSVVDNKNTGELFF.

This clonotype has ten or more counts. The chain links TRBV12-3 or TRBV12-4 to TRBJ2-2, with 8 bases aligning to TRBD2. After removal of 7 bases from V and 4 bases from J, the junction contained 11 bases not matched to a gene. The CDR3 covers 16 residues. CDR3 sequence reads: CASNPAGVGSTGELFF. CDR3 coding DNA: TGTGCCAGCAATCCAGCGGGAGTTGGTAGCACCGGGGAGCTGTTTTTT.

The table lists this clonotype with many counts. J is TRBJ2-5 and V is TRBV6-1, with D hard to call. Germline V gives CDR1 MNHNS, CDR2 SASEGT. The CDR3 totals 12 residues. The V end lost 6 bases, the J end lost 2 bases, and 7 bases lay between the germline ends. The CDR3 sequence: CASRYEQETQYF. CDR3 coding DNA: TGTGCCAGCAGATATGAACAAGAGACCCAGTACTTC.

The chain is built from TRBV11-3 and TRBJ2-7; 8 bases line up with TRBD2. J lost 6 bases, V lost 0 bases, and 7 bases had no gene match. The CDR3 loop spans 15 amino acids. Germline loops: CDR1 SGHNT, CDR2 YENEEA. The DNA for the CDR3 is TGTGCCAGCAGCTTAGATCCCGGGAGGGATGGCGAGCAGTACTTC. Amino acid sequence: CASSLDPGRDGEQYF.

The rearrangement joins TRBV29-1 to TRBJ1-2; D remains ambiguous. CDR1 is SQVTM and CDR2 is ANQGSEA in the germline V gene. V was shortened by 1 base and J by 2 bases, with 17 bases between the two germline ends. The CDR3 has 16 residues. DNA for the CDR3: TGCAGCGTTGAAGGAATAGGCGGGCAGCGGAACTATGGCTACACCTTC. Amino acids: CSVEGIGGQRNYGYTF.

J is TRBJ1-5 and V is TRBV5-1; tentatively, D is TRBD1 (6 bases). V lost 0 bases, J lost 0 bases, and 7 bases lay in between. Germline V gives CDR1 SGHRS, CDR2 YFSETQ. CDR3 size: 15 residues. The DNA for the CDR3 is TGCGCCAGCAGCTTGGGGGACACTAGCAATCAGCCCCAGCATTTT. Amino acid sequence: CASSLGDTSNQPQHF.

There are many counts of this clonotype. The chain uses TRBV20-1 and TRBJ2-5, with 10 bases aligning to TRBD1. With 6 bases clipped from V and 4 bases from J, the junction kept 5 bases outside the gene matches. This CDR3 is built from 13 residues. Germline-derived CDR1 and CDR2 are DFQATT and SNEGSKA (reference sequence). The CDR3 sequence is CSAIRDRGETQYF. In DNA form, the CDR3 reads TGCAGTGCCATCCGGGACAGGGGAGAGACCCAGTACTTC.

This clonotype was found many times. The genes are TRBV6-1 and TRBJ1-5; TRBD1 is a possible D gene (5 bases). Trimming removed 6 bases from V and 4 bases from J, with 16 bases in between. Germline assignment: CDR1 MNHNS and CDR2 SASEGT. The CDR3 spans 15 residues. The CDR3 reads CASSPLSGDNQPQHF. The CDR3 region has the DNA TGTGCCAGCAGCCCTTTGTCGGGGGATAATCAGCCCCAGCATTTT.

The chain couples TRBV30 to TRBJ2-2; the D is unclear. CDR3 size: 12 residues. The germline V gene has CDR1 GTSNPN and CDR2 SVGIG (reference sequence). V was cut by 0 bases and J by 8 bases, with 7 bases left in between. CDR3 residues: CAWSVSLGELFF. The DNA for the CDR3 is TGTGCCTGGAGTGTATCGTTGGGGGAGCTGTTTTTT.

This clonotype appeared many times. The chain is built from TRBV7-9 and TRBJ2-7; D might be TRBD1 (6 bases). The CDR3 runs to 16 residues. CDR1 is SEHNR, CDR2 FQNEAQ, per germline (reference sequence). The ends were cut back, 1 base at V and 0 bases at J, with 13 bases in the middle. This CDR3 reads CASSLGTGTHSYEQYF. CDR3 bases: TGTGCCAGCAGCTTAGGGACCGGGACACACTCCTACGAGCAGTACTTC.

Ten or more counts support this clonotype. This chain links TRBV28 with TRBJ2-7; D possibly uses TRBD1 or TRBD2 (5 bases each). The length of the CDR3 is 16 residues. CDR1 is MDHEN, CDR2 SYDVKM, per germline. V lost 7 bases, J lost 1 base, and 20 bases lay in between. The CDR3 loop is CASNTIGAQLSYEQYF. The CDR3 DNA reads TGTGCCAGCAATACAATCGGGGCACAGCTGTCCTACGAGCAGTACTTC.

This clonotype was seen ten or more times. The junction departs from germline at one end; a sequencing error may be responsible. V is TRBV7-2 and J is TRBJ2-5; D is perhaps TRBD1 or TRBD2 (5 bases each). Germline V gives CDR1 SGHTA, CDR2 FQGNSA. CDR3 size: 14 residues. This CDR3 is CASTLDRDVKTQYF. The CDR3 DNA follows: TGTGCCAGCACCTTAGACCGGGACGTCAAGACCCAGTACTTC.

The table lists this clonotype with many counts. The chain links TRBV7-9 to TRBJ2-5, with 9 positions matching TRBD2. Trimming removed 5 bases from V and 5 bases from J; junction bases left unmatched: 12. The CDR3 totals 16 residues. Germline V lookup: CDR1 SEHNR, CDR2 FQNEAQ (reference sequence). The CDR3 region is CASSEGLAIRGETQYF. DNA of the CDR3: TGTGCCAGCAGCGAGGGACTAGCAATACGAGGGGAGACCCAGTACTTC.

The chain has TRBV25-1 and TRBJ1-1; the D gene is possibly TRBD1 (5 bases). The V end lost 4 bases, the J end lost 6 bases, and 21 bases lay between the germline ends. The CDR3 spans 16 residues. Germline assignment: CDR1 MGHDK and CDR2 SYGVNS. In DNA form, the CDR3 reads TGTGCCAGCAGTGGCCTGACGGGCAGGGAGGCGTCTGAAGCTTTCTTT. Residues: CASSGLTGREASEAFF.

This clonotype was found many times. V and J are TRBV19 and TRBJ2-2; D not certain. Germline CDR1 LNHDA, CDR2 SQIVND (reference sequence). CDR3 length: 13 amino acids. V was pared by 1 base and J by 4 bases, with 4 bases between. The CDR3 nucleotides read TGTGCCAGTAGTATAGTTCTCACCGGGGAGCTGTTTTTT. The encoded protein is CASSIVLTGELFF.